The sample holds a few counts of the clone carrying this T cell receptor beta chain. Antigen: not known. Time point indicated: pre-sensitization, week 0. Treatment defined: therapeutic diphenylcyclopropenone sensitization with weekly scalp DPC. TCRdb recomputed calls from the RACE reads with MiXCR, one row per CDR3 protein. The sample yields under 300,000 distinct CDR3 sequences, around 7.7% seen once. These data are taken from a study of human T cells and chemical hapten exposure. Germline V gene data show CDR1 as SGHKS and CDR2 as YYEKEE (reference sequence). V shed 3 bases, J shed 12 bases, and the junction held 10 bases outside the gene matches. The CDR3 has 14 amino acids. Whole-study findings and limits: Alopecia in all donors means immunity may differ from healthy individuals.

This TCR was recovered from a man younger than 30 with alopecia areata. Some clones in this sample may be carry-over from other donors' samples. Sample: whole blood, taken in connection with sensitization to the hapten diphenylcyclopropenone (DPC). The chain recombines TRBV5-5 with TRBJ1-1, with 11 bases aligning to TRBD1. The chain's CDR3 is CASSYFGTGGRTFF. Here the CDR3 DNA reads TGTGCCAGCAGCTACTTCGGGACAGGGGGGAGGACTTTCTTT.